These T cell receptor beta chains were read from a single sample in a study of cytomegalovirus exposure and HLA in healthy donors. Sequencing used immunoSEQ multiplex PCR; TCRdb keeps in-frame clones, though not all of them. The sample gives around 220,000 clones, 75% to 80% of which show up once; around 1.7% is in the top ten. Sequencing used PBMCs. The receptors stem from a man aged 18 to 30 in good health and CMV-seronegative. Both conserved end residues are part of each CDR3. A D gene is named only where the DNA matches it firmly. Size is omitted from some rows. Given values are once, few, many or a class for expanded clones.

v_gene	abundance	j_gene	d_gene	CDR3nt	CDR3aa
TRBV5-6	NA	TRBJ2-7	NA	TGTGCCAGCAGCAGCGGATACGACTACGAGCAGTACTTC	CASSSGYDYEQYF
TRBV19	NA	TRBJ2-4	NA	TGTGCCAGTAGTACAACAGGGTCCAAAAACATTCAGTACTTC	CASSTTGSKNIQYF
TRBV9	NA	TRBJ2-3	NA	TGTGCCAGCAGCGTAACAGGGAATCCCACAGATACGCAGTATTTT	CASSVTGNPTDTQYF
TRBV28	NA	TRBJ2-7	NA	TGTGCCAGCACCCCTCTTGAGAGCAACGAGCAGTACTTC	CASTPLESNEQYF
TRBV28	NA	TRBJ1-4	TRBD1	TGTGCCACCCGACAGGGGGGACTTGAAAAACTGTTTTTT	CATRQGGLEKLFF
TRBV9	NA	TRBJ2-5	NA	TGTGCCAGCAGCCTTGCGGGTCTAGCGTCCCAAGAGACCCAGTACTTC	CASSLAGLASQETQYF
TRBV19	NA	TRBJ2-6	NA	TGTGCCAGTAGTATTTTCGGTATCTCTGGGGCCAACGTCCTGACTTTC	CASSIFGISGANVLTF
TRBV5-1	NA	TRBJ2-6	TRBD1	TGCGCCAGCAGCTCTCCCTGGGGACAGGGACAAATAGGGGCCAACGTCCTGACTTTC	CASSSPWGQGQIGANVLTF
TRBV5-5	NA	TRBJ2-7	NA	TGTGCCAGCAGCGACCCGACAGGACGCCACGAGCAGTACTTC	CASSDPTGRHEQYF
TRBV11-2	NA	TRBJ2-3	NA	TGTGCCAGCAGCCCGTCTAGCTCCACAGATACGCAGTATTTT	CASSPSSSTDTQYF
TRBV4-3	NA	TRBJ1-5	NA	TGCGCCAGCAGCCAAGATCTCGAGGTCTCGTCCCAGCATTTT	CASSQDLEVSSQHF
TRBV30	few	TRBJ1-6	NA	TGTGCCTGGAGTGTACGGCAGGGGATAAGCTCCTATAATTCACCCCTCCACTTT	CAWSVRQGISSYNSPLHF
TRBV10-3	NA	TRBJ2-3	TRBD2	TGTGCCATCAAAGCGGGAGAGAGTAGCACAGATACGCAGTATTTT	CAIKAGESSTDTQYF
TRBV11-3	NA	TRBJ2-3	NA	TGTGCCAGCAGCTTACGACAGGAAAGCACAGATACGCAGTATTTT	CASSLRQESTDTQYF
TRBV18	NA	TRBJ2-2	NA	TGTGCCAGCTCACCACGAGCGGGCCTGAACACCGGGGAGCTGTTTTTT	CASSPRAGLNTGELFF
TRBV2	NA	TRBJ2-5	TRBD2	TGTGCCACCCCTCGGGTAGCGGGGGGCCAAGAGACCCAGTACTTC	CATPRVAGGQETQYF
TRBV29-1	few	TRBJ2-7	TRBD1	TGCAGCGGTAAACCTGGGACAGTGGATGGGAAGCAGTACTTC	CSGKPGTVDGKQYF
TRBV7-9	few	TRBJ1-1	TRBD1	TGTTCCAGCAGCCTCAGCCGGGACAGGGACACTGAAGCTTTCTTT	CSSSLSRDRDTEAFF
TRBV6-5	NA	TRBJ1-2	NA	TGTGCCAGCAGCCCCGGGGTCTATGGCTACACCTTC	CASSPGVYGYTF
TRBV6-4	NA	TRBJ2-2	NA	TGTGCCAGCAGTGACTGGGGGGAAGCGAACACCGGGGAGCTGTTTTTT	CASSDWGEANTGELFF
TRBV27	once	TRBJ2-7	NA	TGTGCCAGCAGTTTATTAGGGGCGTACGAGCAGTACTTC	CASSLLGAYEQYF
TRBV11-2	many	TRBJ2-7	NA	TGTGCCAGCAGCTATGTTCAGGGTATACGGATCTCCTACGAGCAGTACTTC	CASSYVQGIRISYEQYF
TRBV6-5	few	TRBJ1-1	NA	TGTGCCAGCAGAGAATACGGTGAAGCTTTCTTT	CASREYGEAFF
TRBV30	NA	TRBJ2-4	NA	TGTGCCTGGAGTGGAGGACGGGGACAACCTTTGCGAGGCAAAAACATTCAGTACTTC	CAWSGGRGQPLRGKNIQYF
TRBV6-5	few	TRBJ2-7	TRBD1	TGTGCCAGCAGTTCCGGACAGGGCGTGGACGAGCAGTACTTC	CASSSGQGVDEQYF
TRBV15	NA	TRBJ1-6	NA	TGTGCCACCAGCACGGACACAAATTCACCCCTCCACTTT	CATSTDTNSPLHF
TRBV7-9	NA	TRBJ2-7	NA	TGTGCCAGCAGCAGAGGAAGGGGGGGGGCGGTGAGCTCCTACGAGCAGTACTTC	CASSRGRGGAVSSYEQYF
TRBV6-5	NA	TRBJ1-3	NA	TGTGCCAGCCGATCAGGGGAACTCTCTGGAAACACCATATATTTT	CASRSGELSGNTIYF
TRBV2	NA	TRBJ1-1	NA	TGTGCCAGCAGCCGCGAATCCTCCGGGACTGAAGCTTTCTTT	CASSRESSGTEAFF
TRBV9	NA	TRBJ2-3	NA	TGTGCCAGCAGCGTCGAGAGCGGTGAGGATACGCAGTATTTT	CASSVESGEDTQYF
TRBV7-2	NA	TRBJ1-1	TRBD1	TGTGCCAGCAGCATACAGGGGCTGAACACTGAAGCTTTCTTT	CASSIQGLNTEAFF
TRBV29-1	few	TRBJ1-4	NA	TGCAGCTGCCGCCGGGGGGAAAGTCCTGAAAAACTGTTTTTT	CSCRRGESPEKLFF
TRBV2	NA	TRBJ2-1	TRBD2	TGTGCCAGCAGGGAGGGAGCGGGGGGGCCCGATGAGCAGTTCTTC	CASREGAGGPDEQFF
TRBV19	NA	TRBJ2-7	NA	TGTGCCAGTAGTATAGACAGGGGCTACGAGCAGTACTTC	CASSIDRGYEQYF
TRBV29-1	NA	TRBJ1-5	NA	TGCAGCGTGGGAGGGGTCGGGGGCAATCAGCCCCAGCATTTT	CSVGGVGGNQPQHF
TRBV21-1	NA	TRBJ2-7	NA	TGTGCCAGCAGCACCCAGGGGGCCCCCTCCTACGAGCAGTACTTC	CASSTQGAPSYEQYF
TRBV2	few	TRBJ1-6	TRBD1	TGTGCCAGCGCGGGATCCGGGACAGGCGTGAACAATTCACCCCTCCACTTT	CASAGSGTGVNNSPLHF
TRBV11-2	few	TRBJ2-2	NA	TGTGCCAGCAGCTTTAGGATAGAGGGAATACCCGGGGAGCTGTTTTTT	CASSFRIEGIPGELFF
TRBV4-3	NA	TRBJ2-7	NA	TGCGCCAGCAGCCAAGATTGGCAGGGGTCTTCCTACGAGCAGTACTTC	CASSQDWQGSSYEQYF
TRBV4-2	NA	TRBJ2-7	TRBD2	TGTGCCAGCAGCCAAGAAGCTGAGGCGGGAGTCTCCTACGAGCAGTACTTC	CASSQEAEAGVSYEQYF
TRBV6-5	once	TRBJ1-2	NA	TGTGCCAGCAGAAAAACCGGGAACTATGGCTACACCTTC	CASRKTGNYGYTF
TRBV16	NA	TRBJ2-7	NA	TGTGCCAGCAGCCAATCGGTTTCGTTAAGGGGCTACGAGCAGTACTTC	CASSQSVSLRGYEQYF
TRBV6-5	few	TRBJ2-7	NA	TGTGCCAGCAGTTACTCGGGGCCGGGCGGACACGAGCAGTACTTC	CASSYSGPGGHEQYF
TRBV30	NA	TRBJ1-3	TRBD1	TGTGCCTGGAGTAGAGGGACAGCCCTCTCTGGAAACACCATATATTTT	CAWSRGTALSGNTIYF
TRBV2	few	TRBJ1-1	NA	TGTGCCAGCAGTGTGCCGGGGAACACTGAAGCTTTCTTT	CASSVPGNTEAFF
TRBV11-2	once	TRBJ1-2	NA	TGTGCCAGCAGCTTAGCGGCGCGCGGGGACTATGGCTACACCTTC	CASSLAARGDYGYTF
TRBV27	NA	TRBJ2-7	TRBD2	TGTGCCAGCAAATTAGCGGGAGGGCCAGAGGGTTACGAGCAGTACTTC	CASKLAGGPEGYEQYF
TRBV11-3	few	TRBJ2-1	TRBD2	TGTGCCAGCAGCCCTTCTTCTAGCGGGGGCTACAATGAGCAGTTCTTC	CASSPSSSGGYNEQFF
TRBV30	NA	TRBJ2-5	TRBD2	TGTGCCTGGGGGAGGGCCTCCGAGACCCAGTACTTC	CAWGRASETQYF
TRBV5-6	once	TRBJ1-2	NA	TGTGCCAGCAGCTTAGTATCTCTATATGGCTACACCTTC	CASSLVSLYGYTF
TRBV28	few	TRBJ2-5	TRBD1	TGTGCCAGCAGGAGAGGGACAGGGGCTATCCAAGAGACCCAGTACTTC	CASRRGTGAIQETQYF
TRBV4-3	NA	TRBJ1-5	NA	TGCGCCAGCAGCCAAGATCTCCCACAGGGTAGCTATAGCAATCAGCCCCAGCATTTT	CASSQDLPQGSYSNQPQHF
TRBV28	NA	TRBJ1-1	NA	TGTGCCAGCAGTTTAACGAGGATGAACACTGAAGCTTTCTTT	CASSLTRMNTEAFF
TRBV29-1	NA	TRBJ2-7	NA	TGCAGCGTTGTCACAGATCTCACCTACGAGCAGTACTTC	CSVVTDLTYEQYF
TRBV7-7	NA	TRBJ2-5	NA	TGTGCTAGCAGCTCGGACGGGATCTTAGAGACCCAGTACTTC	CASSSDGILETQYF
TRBV19	NA	TRBJ2-7	NA	TGTGCCAGTAGTATAGCGGGAGCAGGGATAAGGAACTCCTACGAGCAGTACTTC	CASSIAGAGIRNSYEQYF
TRBV7-9	NA	TRBJ2-4	NA	TGTGCCAGCAGCTTAGCGGGCAGGGAAAGGGGAAACATTCAGTACTTC	CASSLAGRERGNIQYF
TRBV4-2	NA	TRBJ2-1	NA	TGTGCCAGCAGCCTCCCGGAGGGCCAGGGAGGCCATGAGCAGTTCTTC	CASSLPEGQGGHEQFF
TRBV4-2	NA	TRBJ2-7	NA	TGTGCCAGCAGCCCCCGGGGGTCCTACGAGCAGTACTTC	CASSPRGSYEQYF